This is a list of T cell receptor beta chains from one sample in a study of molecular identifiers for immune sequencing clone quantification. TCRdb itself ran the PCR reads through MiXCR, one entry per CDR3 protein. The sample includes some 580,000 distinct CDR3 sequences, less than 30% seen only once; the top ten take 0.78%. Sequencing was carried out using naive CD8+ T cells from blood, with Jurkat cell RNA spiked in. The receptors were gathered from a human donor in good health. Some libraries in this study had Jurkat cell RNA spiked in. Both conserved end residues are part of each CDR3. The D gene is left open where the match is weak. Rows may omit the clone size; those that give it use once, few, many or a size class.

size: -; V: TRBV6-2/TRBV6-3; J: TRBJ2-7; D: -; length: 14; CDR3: CASSEGQLIYEQYF; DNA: TGTGCCAGCAGCGAGGGACAACTCATCTACGAGCAGTACTTC
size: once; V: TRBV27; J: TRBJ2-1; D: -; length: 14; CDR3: CASNGRGYYNEQFF; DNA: TGTGCCAGCAACGGCAGGGGCTATTACAATGAGCAGTTCTTC
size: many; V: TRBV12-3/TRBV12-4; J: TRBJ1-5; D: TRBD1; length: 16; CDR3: CASSKTGTGLSQPQHF; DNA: TGTGCCAGCAGTAAGACCGGGACAGGGTTGTCTCAGCCCCAGCATTTT
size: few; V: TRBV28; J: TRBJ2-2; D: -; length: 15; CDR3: CASSFGSGNTGELFF; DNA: TGTGCCAGCAGTTTTGGTAGCGGAAACACCGGGGAGCTGTTTTTT
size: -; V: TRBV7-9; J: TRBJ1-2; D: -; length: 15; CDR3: CASSSDLGRIYGYTF; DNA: TGTGCCAGCAGCTCCGACCTAGGACGGATCTATGGCTACACCTTC
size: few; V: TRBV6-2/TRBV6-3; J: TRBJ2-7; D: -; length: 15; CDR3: CATSPSHQGAYEQYF; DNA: TGTGCCACCTCTCCGTCCCACCAAGGGGCCTACGAGCAGTACTTC
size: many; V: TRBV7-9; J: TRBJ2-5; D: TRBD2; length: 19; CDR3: CASSFFPGLAGLSQETQYF; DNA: TGTGCCAGCAGCTTTTTTCCGGGACTAGCGGGCTTATCTCAAGAGACCCAGTACTTC
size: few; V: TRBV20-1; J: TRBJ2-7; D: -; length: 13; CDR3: CSARVHSSYEQYF; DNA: TGCAGTGCTAGAGTTCATAGCTCCTACGAGCAGTACTTC
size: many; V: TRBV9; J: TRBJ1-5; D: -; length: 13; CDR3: CASSVGGVQPQHF; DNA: TGTGCCAGCAGCGTAGGAGGAGTTCAGCCCCAGCATTTT
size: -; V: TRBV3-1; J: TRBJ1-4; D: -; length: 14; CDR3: CASSQMGENEKLFF; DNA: TGTGCCAGCAGCCAGATGGGAGAAAATGAAAAACTGTTTTTT
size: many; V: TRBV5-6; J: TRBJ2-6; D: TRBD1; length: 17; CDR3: CASSFGTGYGGANVLTF; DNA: TGTGCCAGCAGCTTTGGGACAGGGTATGGTGGGGCCAACGTCCTGACTTTC
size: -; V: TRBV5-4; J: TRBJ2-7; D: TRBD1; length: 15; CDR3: CASSLEQGTTYEQYF; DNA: TGTGCCAGCAGCTTGGAACAGGGGACGACCTACGAGCAGTACTTC
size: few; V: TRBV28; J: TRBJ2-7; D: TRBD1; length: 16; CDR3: CASSLFAGTGDYEQYF; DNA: TGTGCCAGCAGTTTATTTGCCGGGACAGGGGACTACGAGCAGTACTTC
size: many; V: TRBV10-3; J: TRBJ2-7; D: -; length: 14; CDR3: CAISEHETHYEQYF; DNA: TGTGCCATCAGTGAGCACGAGACTCACTACGAGCAGTACTTC
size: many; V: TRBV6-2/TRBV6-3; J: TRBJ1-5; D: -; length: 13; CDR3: CASSLGWDQPQHF; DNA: TGTGCCAGCAGCCTTGGCTGGGATCAGCCCCAGCATTTT
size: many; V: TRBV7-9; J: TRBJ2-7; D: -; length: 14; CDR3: CASSLEGHNYEQYF; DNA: TGTGCCAGCAGCTTAGAGGGACACAACTACGAGCAGTACTTC
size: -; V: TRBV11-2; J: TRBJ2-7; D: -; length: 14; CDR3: CASSPSAGVYEQYF; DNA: TGTGCCAGCAGCCCATCGGCCGGCGTCTACGAGCAGTACTTC
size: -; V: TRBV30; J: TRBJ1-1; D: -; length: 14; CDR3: CAWSVSHLNTEAFF; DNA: TGTGCCTGGAGTGTCTCACATCTGAACACTGAAGCTTTCTTT
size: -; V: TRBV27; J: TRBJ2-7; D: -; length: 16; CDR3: CASSSLPVRGGYEQYF; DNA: TGTGCCAGCAGTTCTCTCCCGGTGCGGGGCGGGTACGAGCAGTACTTC
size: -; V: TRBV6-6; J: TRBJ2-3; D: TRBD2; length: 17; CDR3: CASSYSGLAGATDTQYF; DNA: TGTGCCAGCAGTTACTCTGGACTAGCGGGGGCAACTGATACGCAGTATTTT
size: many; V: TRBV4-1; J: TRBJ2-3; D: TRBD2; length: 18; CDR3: CASSQVPGASGGLDTQYF; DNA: TGCGCCAGCAGCCAAGTACCCGGGGCTAGCGGGGGGTTGGATACGCAGTATTTT
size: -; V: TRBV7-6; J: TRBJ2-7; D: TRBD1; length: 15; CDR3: CASSSRTGGSYEQYF; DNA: TGTGCCAGCAGCTCCAGGACAGGGGGCAGCTACGAGCAGTACTTC
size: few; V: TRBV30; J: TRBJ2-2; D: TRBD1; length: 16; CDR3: CAWIFPDRVNTGELFF; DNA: TGTGCCTGGATATTCCCGGACAGGGTTAACACCGGGGAGCTGTTTTTT
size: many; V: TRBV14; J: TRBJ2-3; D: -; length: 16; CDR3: CASSQGVSRITDTQYF; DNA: TGTGCCAGCAGCCAAGGTGTGTCGCGGATCACAGATACGCAGTATTTT
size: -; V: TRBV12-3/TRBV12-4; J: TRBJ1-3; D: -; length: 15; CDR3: CASSSDTTSGNTIYF; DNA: TGTGCCAGCAGTAGCGACACTACCTCTGGAAACACCATATATTTT
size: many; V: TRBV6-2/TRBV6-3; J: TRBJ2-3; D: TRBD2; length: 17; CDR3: CASSYSEAGSVADTQYF; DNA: TGTGCCAGCAGTTACTCCGAAGCGGGGAGTGTGGCAGATACGCAGTATTTT
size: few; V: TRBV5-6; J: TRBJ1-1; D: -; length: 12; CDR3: CASSYTETEAFF; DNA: TGTGCCAGCAGCTACACTGAAACCGAAGCTTTCTTT
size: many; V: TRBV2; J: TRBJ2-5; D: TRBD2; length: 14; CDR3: CASSTSGGQETQYF; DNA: TGTGCCAGCTCGACTAGCGGGGGGCAAGAGACCCAGTACTTC
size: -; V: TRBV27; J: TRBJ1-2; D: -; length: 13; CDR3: CASSFGQYYGYSF; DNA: TGTGCCAGCAGTTTCGGTCAGTACTATGGCTACTCCTTC
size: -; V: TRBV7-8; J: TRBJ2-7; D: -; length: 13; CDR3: CARRPKQSSAQYF; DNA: TGTGCCCGCCGCCCAAAACAAAGCTCCGCGCAGTACTTC
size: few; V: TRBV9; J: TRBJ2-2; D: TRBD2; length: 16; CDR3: CASSHGTSGIPGELFF; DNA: TGTGCCAGCAGCCATGGGACTAGCGGGATCCCCGGGGAGCTGTTTTTT
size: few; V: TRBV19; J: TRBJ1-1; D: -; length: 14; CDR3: CASSISPGNTEAFF; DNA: TGTGCCAGTAGTATCTCCCCCGGAAACACTGAAGCTTTCTTT
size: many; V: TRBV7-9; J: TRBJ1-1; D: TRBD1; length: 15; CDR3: CASSSPGTGGTEAFF; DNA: TGTGCCAGCAGCTCCCCCGGGACAGGGGGCACTGAAGCTTTCTTT
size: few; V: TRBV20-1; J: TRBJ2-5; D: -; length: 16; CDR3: CSARPPGGTPRETQYF; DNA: TGCAGTGCTAGACCTCCTGGGGGGACACCCCGAGAGACCCAGTACTTC
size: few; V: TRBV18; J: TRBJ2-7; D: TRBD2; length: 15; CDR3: CASSPTSGSAHEQYF; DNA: TGTGCCAGCTCACCCACTAGCGGGAGTGCCCACGAGCAGTACTTC
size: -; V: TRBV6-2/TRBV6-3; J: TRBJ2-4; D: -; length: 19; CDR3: CASSYLIESALIAKNIQYF; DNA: TGTGCCAGCAGTTACTTGATAGAGTCGGCCCTGATAGCCAAAAACATTCAGTACTTC
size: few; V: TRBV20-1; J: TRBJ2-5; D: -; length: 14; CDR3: CSARDSADQETQYF; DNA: TGCAGTGCTAGAGATTCGGCGGACCAAGAGACCCAGTACTTC
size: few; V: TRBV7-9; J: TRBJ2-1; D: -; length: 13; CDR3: CASSYGGAVEQFF; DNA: TGTGCCAGCAGCTACGGGGGCGCGGTTGAGCAGTTCTTC
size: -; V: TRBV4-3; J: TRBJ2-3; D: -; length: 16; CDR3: CASSQDPGRSTGTQYF; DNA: TGCGCCAGCAGCCAAGACCCGGGGCGGAGCACAGGTACGCAGTATTTT
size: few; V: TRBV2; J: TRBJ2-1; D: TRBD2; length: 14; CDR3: CASTSAGGYNEQFF; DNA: TGTGCCAGTACCTCAGCGGGAGGATACAATGAGCAGTTCTTC
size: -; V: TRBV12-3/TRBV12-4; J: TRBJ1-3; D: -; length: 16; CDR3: CASRIESVQTGNTIYF; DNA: TGTGCCAGCAGGATCGAATCGGTGCAGACTGGAAACACCATATATTTT
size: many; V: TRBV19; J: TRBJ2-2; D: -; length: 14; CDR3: CASSPGHYTGELFF; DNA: TGTGCCAGTAGCCCGGGACACTACACCGGGGAGCTGTTTTTT
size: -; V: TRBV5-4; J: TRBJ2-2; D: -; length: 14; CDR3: CASSPTENTGELFF; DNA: TGTGCCAGCAGCCCGACAGAGAACACCGGGGAGCTGTTTTTT
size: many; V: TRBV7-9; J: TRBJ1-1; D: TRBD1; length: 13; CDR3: CASSSGQYTEAFF; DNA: TGTGCCAGCAGCTCGGGACAGTACACTGAAGCTTTCTTT
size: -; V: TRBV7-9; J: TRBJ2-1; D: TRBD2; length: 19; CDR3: CASSSTKRGLAWSYNEQFF; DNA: TGTGCCAGCAGCTCAACGAAAAGGGGACTAGCGTGGTCCTACAATGAGCAGTTCTTC